This entry concerns a single TCR beta chain. The CDR3 is 15 amino acids. The germline V gene encodes CDR1 SNHLY and CDR2 FYNNEI. After removal of 8 bases from V and 10 bases from J, the junction contained 13 bases not matched to a gene. The data stem from a study of blood T cell repertoires in COVID-19. Study-level information: T cells, B-cell-depleted T cells, or PBMCs supplied cDNA or gDNA.

Recruits, aged roughly 18 to 95 years, lived in 24 US areas. Allocation to cohorts depended on clinical history reported by the participants. In the source study's methods: Amplified reference gene primers provided the basis for estimating nucleated cell counts. Sequencing used immunoSEQ multiplex PCR; TCRdb keeps in-frame clones, though not all of them. V, J and clone size were drawn from that table, and D and trimming were deduced from the DNA. Seen here are about 270,000 clones, approximately 86% observed once, and the top ten hold approximately 2.5%. The origin of this receptor is a woman aged 18-29 years who had recovered from COVID-19. Material for sequencing was PBMCs or T cells enriched from blood (not recorded which). J is TRBJ2-1 and V is TRBV2, with TRBD1 identical over 11 bases. CDR3 in amino acids: CASARWGQGVDEQFF. The CDR3 bases are TGTGCCAGCGCCCGATGGGGACAGGGGGTAGACGAGCAGTTCTTC.